The sequence of this TCR beta chain was determined in a study of blood T cell repertoires in COVID-19. Study at large: Material from acute and convalescent COVID-19 was sourced from the United States, Italy and Spain. Nucleic acid was either cDNA or gDNA, and it came from T cells, B-cell-depleted T cells, or PBMCs.

The sample holds one count of this clone. The CDR3 sequence is 17 residues long. Germline loops: CDR1 SNHLY, CDR2 FYNNEI. Trimming took 4 bases from V and 0 from J; bases not matched to a gene: 8. Original methodology: Amplification of reference gene primers was used by the study to estimate nucleated cell counts. The assay was immunoSEQ multiplex PCR, and TCRdb's table has in-frame clones only and misses some. Clone size and the V and J calls come from that table; the DNA yielded D and trimming. The table has about 110,000 clones, around 90% seen once. The chain couples TRBV2 to TRBJ1-5; 8 positions match TRBD1. The clonotype originates from a human donor in a cohort sampled during active COVID-19. Sequencing was done on a sample of peripheral blood. Here the CDR3 reads CASSVAGGFYSNQPQHF. In DNA, the CDR3 is TGTGCCAGCAGTGTGGCAGGGGGCTTTTATAGCAATCAGCCCCAGCATTTT.